The 20 T cell receptor beta chains presented below share a single source sample, sequenced in a study of cytomegalovirus exposure and HLA in healthy donors. The PCR used 60 Vbeta and 13 Jbeta primers. Sequenced by immunoSEQ multiplex PCR; TCRdb stores in-frame clones only, minus some. The data hold roughly 100,000 clones, with around 70% observed a single time. Specimen: PBMCs. The receptors originated from a boy aged 5-17 years in good health and CMV-seronegative.

This clone turned up a few times. The CDR3 region is CASNPRGANVLTF. CDR3 in DNA: TGTGCCAGCAACCCCAGGGGGGCCAACGTCCTGACTTTC. The chain couples TRBV6-1 to TRBJ2-6; D is uncertain. Germline V gene sequence: CDR1 MNHNS, CDR2 SASEGT. The V end was cut by 7 bases, the J end by 4 bases, with 8 bases between. CDR3 size: 13 residues.

J is TRBJ2-3 and V is TRBV5-1, with TRBD2 matching 8 bases. This CDR3 comprises 15 residues. J gave up 5 bases and V 1 base, and 6 bases lay outside the gene matches. Per the germline V gene, CDR1 is SGHRS and CDR2 is YFSETQ. Written as DNA, the CDR3 is TGCGCCAGCAGCTTGAACCGACTAGCGATAGATACGCAGTATTTT. Translating gives CASSLNRLAIDTQYF.

This clone was recorded a few times. The rearrangement uses TRBV6-5 and TRBJ2-7; maybe TRBD2 (6 bases). Germline CDR1 and CDR2: MNHEY and SVGAGI. This CDR3 comprises 15 residues. V was clipped by 0 bases and J by 0 bases, with 9 bases between them. CDR3 region: CASSYSALASYEQYF. The CDR3 bases are TGTGCCAGCAGTTACTCGGCACTAGCCTCCTACGAGCAGTACTTC.

Comment on this clone: This same CDR3 is encoded by further DNA sequences in the sample. The chain joins TRBV9 to TRBJ2-3; no reliable D call. Per the germline V gene, CDR1 is SGDLS and CDR2 is YYNGEE. This CDR3 region has 13 residues. V shed 0 bases and J shed 3 bases, with 5 bases lying between them. DNA for the CDR3: TGTGCCAGCAGCGTAGTTTCGACAGATACGCAGTATTTT. Translating it yields CASSVVSTDTQYF. Full variable domain (outside the CDR3, taken from reference TRBV9 and TRBJ2-3): DSGVTQTPKHLITATGQRVTLRCSPRSGDLSVYWYQQSLDQGLQFLIQYYNGEERAKGNILERFSAQQFPDLHSELNLSSLELGDSALYFCASSVVSTDTQYFGPGTRLTVL.

This chain joins TRBV7-6 and TRBJ2-2; the D is unclear. V was trimmed by 5 bases and J by 3 bases, leaving 16 bases between them. The CDR3 is 16 amino acids. Germline values: CDR1 SGHVS, CDR2 FNYEAQ. The CDR3 DNA is TGTGCCAGCAGCCACAACTACAAGGAAGACACCGGGGAGCTGTTTTTT. This translates into CASSHNYKEDTGELFF. Full variable domain (outside the CDR3, taken from reference TRBV7-6 and TRBJ2-2): GAGVSQSPRYKVTKRGQDVALRCDPISGHVSLYWYRQALGQGPEFLTYFNYEAQQDKSGLPNDRFSAERPEGSISTLTIQRTEQRDSAMYRCASSHNYKEDTGELFFGEGSRLTVL.

The count of this clone is one. The CDR3 sequence is CASSQRGGDTGELFF. The CDR3, as DNA: TGCGCCAGCAGCCAGCGGGGCGGGGACACCGGGGAGCTGTTTTTT. The J gene is TRBJ2-2, the V gene TRBV4-1; D is possibly TRBD2 (6 bases). V lost 3 bases and J 3 bases, leaving 11 bases between the germline ends. This CDR3 contains 15 residues. Germline V gives CDR1 MGHRA, CDR2 YSYEKL.

About this clone itself: A junction boundary mismatches the germline segment, possibly from a read error. The chain has TRBV13 and TRBJ1-3; D is uncertain. From germline, CDR1 is PRHDT and CDR2 FYEKMQ (reference sequence). This CDR3 contains 17 residues. The CDR3 region is CASGLSGLRVSGNTIYF. In DNA, the CDR3 is TGTGCCAGCGGCTTATCAGGTTTAAGAGTCTCTGGAAACACCATATATTTT.

The CDR3, as DNA: TGTGCCAGCAGCTCCTCCGGGACTAGCGGGTACAATGAGCAGTTCTTC. Protein product: CASSSSGTSGYNEQFF. This sequence joins TRBV13 and TRBJ2-1; 12 nucleotides line up with TRBD2. Unmatched junction bases numbered 5, after V lost 4 bases and J lost 4 bases. The germline CDR1 and CDR2 sequences are PRHDT and FYEKMQ (reference sequence). The CDR3 length is 16 residues.

The chain has TRBV28 and TRBJ1-4; D ambiguous. Trimming took 3 bases from V and 1 from J, leaving 12 bases between them. Germline values: CDR1 MDHEN, CDR2 SYDVKM. This CDR3 is 16 amino acids long. CDR3 in amino acids: CASSFSSDITNEKLFF. The CDR3 nucleotides read TGTGCCAGCAGTTTTTCATCAGACATAACTAATGAAAAACTGTTTTTT.

This clone was observed a handful of times. This rearrangement joins TRBV6-5 to TRBJ1-4; no reliable D call. The CDR3 has 14 amino acids. Between the trimmed V and J ends, which lost 3 bases and 7 bases, there was a span of 12 bases. CDR1 and CDR2 from the germline V gene are MNHEY and SVGAGI. CDR3 sequence: CASSYGEWSEKLFF. The CDR3 bases are TGTGCCAGCAGTTATGGAGAGTGGAGTGAAAAACTGTTTTTT.

This chain links TRBV12-2 with TRBJ2-2; TRBD2 was called by the table and not checked on the DNA. TRBV12-2 is a pseudogene. This CDR3 is built from 15 residues. The CDR3: CASRLGRADTGELFF. CDR3 nucleotides: TGTGCAAGTCGCTTGGGGAGGGCGGACACCGGGGAGCTGTTTTTT.

This clone was found a few times. This chain joins TRBV5-5 and TRBJ1-5, with a weak D call TRBD1 (6 bases). CDR1 and CDR2 (germline): SGHKS, YYEKEE (reference sequence). Trimming pared 4 bases from V and 5 bases from J, leaving 10 bases between. This CDR3 has 13 amino acids. The CDR3 spells CASSRKGDQPQHF. The CDR3 coding sequence is TGTGCCAGCAGCCGCAAGGGGGATCAGCCCCAGCATTTT.

The chain has TRBV10-3 and TRBJ2-7, with 7 bases that match TRBD2. V was pared by 10 bases and J by 2 bases, with 8 bases of the junction left unmatched. Germline V lookup: CDR1 ENHRY, CDR2 SYGVKD. The CDR3 extends over 13 amino acids. The CDR3: CATRGGGPYEQYF. DNA of the CDR3: TGTGCCACCCGTGGGGGAGGGCCCTACGAGCAGTACTTC.

Worth noting for this clone: Other DNA sequences in the sample encode the same CDR3. This chain links TRBV5-6 with TRBJ1-1; D call uncertain. The germline V gene encodes CDR1 SGHDT and CDR2 YYEEEE. Trimming shortened V by 0 bases and J by 1 base, and 4 bases separated the two germline ends. This CDR3 is built from 13 residues. CDR3 sequence (DNA): TGTGCCAGCAGCTTGGTCAGGAACACTGAAGCTTTCTTT. Encoded protein: CASSLVRNTEAFF.

V is TRBV10-1 and J is TRBJ1-1; a weak D match, TRBD1 (5 bases). The germline V and J ends were trimmed by 5 bases and 1 base, with 8 bases remaining between them. This CDR3 comprises 13 residues. Looked up from germline, CDR1 is WNHNN and CDR2 is SYGVQD (reference sequence). As DNA, the CDR3 is TGCGCCAGCAGTCGAACAGGGAACACTGAAGCTTTCTTT. Protein sequence: CASSRTGNTEAFF.

This rearrangement joins TRBV2 to TRBJ2-5; TRBD1 agrees at 9 bases. The CDR3 is made up of 13 amino acids. V lost 3 bases and J lost 7; bases outside the gene matches: 3. In germline, CDR1 is SNHLY, CDR2 FYNNEI. Here the CDR3 DNA reads TGTGCCAGCAGTGAGGGACAGGGAGGGACCCAGTACTTC. This sequence encodes CASSEGQGGTQYF. The whole variable domain, filled in from reference TRBV2 and TRBJ2-5, reads EPEVTQTPSHQVTQMGQEVILRCVPISNHLYFYWYRQILGQKVEFLVSFYNNEISEKSEIFDDQFSVERPDGSNFTLKIRSTKLEDSAMYFCASSEGQGGTQYFGPGTRLLVL.

The chain is built from TRBV30 and TRBJ1-5; TRBD1 aligns across 7 bases. V dropped 0 bases and J dropped 0; count of bases not matched to a gene: 2. Germline loops: CDR1 GTSNPN, CDR2 SVGIG (reference sequence). The CDR3 is 15 residues long. CDR3 loop: CAWSVGTVSNQPQHF. The CDR3 DNA reads as TGTGCCTGGAGTGTCGGGACAGTTAGCAATCAGCCCCAGCATTTT.

The sample holds one count of this clone. The chain joins TRBV19 to TRBJ2-2; weak D call: TRBD2 (5 bases). The germline CDR1 and CDR2 sequences are LNHDA and SQIVND (reference sequence). This CDR3 contains 13 residues. Trimming removed 3 bases from V and 6 bases from J, with 8 bases in between. The CDR3 loop reads CASSIASPGELFF. The DNA for the CDR3 is TGTGCCAGTAGTATCGCTAGCCCCGGGGAGCTGTTTTTT.

This chain joins TRBV28 and TRBJ1-1; D possibly corresponds to TRBD1 (5 bases). Trimming left V 1 base short and J 4 bases short, with 13 bases between. Germline CDR1 reads MDHEN; CDR2 reads SYDVKM. CDR3 length: 15 amino acids. CDR3 in amino acids: CASSLSLRGFTEAFF. In nucleotides, the CDR3 is TGTGCCAGCAGTTTATCCCTCCGGGGGTTCACTGAAGCTTTCTTT.

V gene TRBV18 combines with J gene TRBJ1-1, with unresolved D. Trimming left V 4 bases short and J 2 bases short, with 11 bases between. This CDR3 region has 14 residues. The germline CDR1 and CDR2 sequences are KGHSH and LQKENI. The CDR3 sequence is CASSQSPGNTEAFF. The CDR3, as DNA: TGTGCCAGCTCACAGAGCCCGGGAAACACTGAAGCTTTCTTT.